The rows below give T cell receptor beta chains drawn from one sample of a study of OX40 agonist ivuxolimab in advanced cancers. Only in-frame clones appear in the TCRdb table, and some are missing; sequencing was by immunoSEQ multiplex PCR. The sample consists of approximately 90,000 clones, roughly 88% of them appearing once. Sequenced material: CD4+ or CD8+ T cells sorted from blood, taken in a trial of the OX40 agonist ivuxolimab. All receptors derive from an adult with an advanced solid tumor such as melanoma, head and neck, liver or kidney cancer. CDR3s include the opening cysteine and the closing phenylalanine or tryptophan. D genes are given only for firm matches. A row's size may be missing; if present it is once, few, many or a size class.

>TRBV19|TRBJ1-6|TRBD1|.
CASTSLGQGGSPLHF
TGTGCCAGTACGTCCCTGGGACAGGGAGGTTCACCCCTCCACTTT
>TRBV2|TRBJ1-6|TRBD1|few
CASSETELTGRSPLHF
TGTGCCAGCAGTGAGACAGAGTTGACAGGGCGGTCACCCCTCCACTTT
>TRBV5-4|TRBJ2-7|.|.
CASSQDSSYEQYF
TGTGCCAGCAGCCAGGACTCCTCCTACGAGCAGTACTTC
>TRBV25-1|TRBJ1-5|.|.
CASIPIRGVLSNQPQHF
TGTGCCAGCATCCCGATCAGGGGAGTACTCAGCAATCAGCCCCAGCATTTT
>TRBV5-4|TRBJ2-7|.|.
CASSSLVGGIYEQYF
TGTGCCAGCAGCTCCCTTGTAGGGGGGATCTACGAGCAGTACTTC
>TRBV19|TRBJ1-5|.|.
CASTHRDGSNQPQHF
TGTGCCAGTACCCACCGGGACGGAAGCAATCAGCCCCAGCATTTT
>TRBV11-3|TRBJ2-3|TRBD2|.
CASSAGLAGSPPYTDTQYF
TGTGCCAGCAGCGCGGGACTAGCGGGGTCTCCACCTTATACAGATACGCAGTATTTT
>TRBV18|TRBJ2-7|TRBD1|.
CASSPQGARYEQYF
TGTGCCAGCTCACCCCAGGGGGCGAGGTACGAGCAGTACTTC
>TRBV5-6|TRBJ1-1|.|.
CASLREGRNTEAFF
TGTGCCAGTCTCAGAGAGGGCAGGAACACTGAAGCTTTCTTT
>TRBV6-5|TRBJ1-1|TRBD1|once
CASSLSGQHTEAFF
TGTGCCAGCAGTCTGTCGGGACAGCACACTGAAGCTTTCTTT
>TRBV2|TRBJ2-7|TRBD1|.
CASSELRTGAYEQYF
TGTGCCAGCAGTGAACTCAGGACAGGGGCCTACGAGCAGTACTTC